The clone carrying this TCR beta chain showed up just a few times. Its antigen is not identified. Germline V gene data show CDR1 as MNHEY and CDR2 as SMNVEV (reference sequence). Deletions cut 5 bases from V and 6 bases from J, with 15 bases between. The CDR3 runs to 14 residues. The data derive from a study of blood T cells in healthy people across ages. The study, taken as a whole, reports: Expanded clonotype changes were possibly confounded by unknown donor CMV status.

A second PCR of 7 to 11 cycles used a sample-barcoded 5' primer and a J-beta primer mix. TCRdb reprocessed the 5' RACE reads with MiXCR, giving one entry per CDR3 protein. The sample holds about 970,000 distinct CDR3 sequences, about 53% seen once. Sequencing input: blood. The receptor was isolated from a woman aged 55-70 years in good health. This rearrangement joins TRBV27 to TRBJ2-3; D unresolved. The CDR3 sequence is CASSPAPTGDTQYF. The CDR3 region has the DNA TGTGCCAGCAGTCCGGCTCCAACCGGGGATACGCAGTATTTT.